This TCR beta chain derives from a study of Ad26.COV2.S vaccination and SARS-CoV-2 variants. Study-wide background: The COV1001 Ad26.COV2.S trial arm included the donor. Study-wide points: Measurements of TCR breadth and depth may have given underestimates of the total T cell responses.

Some clones are missing from TCRdb's copy, which holds only in-frame ones; the method was immunoSEQ multiplex PCR. The repertoire holds over 350,000 clones, with more than 85% as singletons. Points on this clone: The antigen is not known.

This CDR3 region has 13 residues. V was pared by 6 bases and J by 5 bases, with 13 bases between. The treatment: over 15 received Ad26.COV2.S at low or high dose, single or two shots; roughly 5 received placebo; per-sample allocation not given. The samples date from day 63 after the first vaccine or placebo injection. The chain combines TRBV12-3 or TRBV12-4 with TRBJ2-5; D unclear. The specimen was peripheral blood, collected in a trial of Ad26.COV2.S vaccine versus placebo. The TCR sequence derives from a person aged 18 to 59 who received the Ad26.COV2.S COVID-19 vaccine or a placebo. In nucleotides, the CDR3 is TGTGCCAGCAGCGCGGTTCTTCGGGAGACCCAGTACTTC. It translates to CASSAVLRETQYF.